One and the same sample provided the 31 T cell receptor beta chains below, sequenced in a study of Ad26.COV2.S vaccination and SARS-CoV-2 variants. The data were produced by immunoSEQ multiplex PCR, yet TCRdb's version contains in-frame clones alone and is incomplete. The table has roughly 380,000 clones, 70% to 90% seen once. The treatment here: roughly 20 received Ad26.COV2.S at low or high dose, single or two shots; five or six received placebo; per-sample allocation not given. Specimen acquisition occurred on day 63 following the initial vaccine or placebo injection. The sequencing here drew on peripheral blood, taken in a trial of Ad26.COV2.S vaccine versus placebo. These receptor sequences come from a person aged 18 to 59 who received the Ad26.COV2.S COVID-19 vaccine or a placebo.

V usage is TRBV18 and J usage is TRBJ1-1; no reliable D call. With 1 base removed from V and 0 bases from J, the gap between germline ends came to 12 bases. The CDR3 consists of 16 residues. Germline V lookup: CDR1 KGHSH, CDR2 LQKENI. CDR3 protein: CASSPLDSQLNTEAFF. The CDR3, as DNA: TGTGCCAGCTCACCACTTGACTCCCAGCTGAACACTGAAGCTTTCTTT.

The CDR3 region has the DNA TGTGCCAGCAGCTCCAGGGGCCTGAACACTGAAGCTTTCTTT. This sequence encodes CASSSRGLNTEAFF. V and J are TRBV5-4 and TRBJ1-1; D is possibly TRBD1 (6 bases). Trimming stripped 3 bases from V and 0 bases from J, with 9 bases between. The germline gives CDR1 SGHNT, CDR2 YYREEE (reference sequence). The CDR3 is made up of 14 amino acids.

This chain joins TRBV4-3 and TRBJ2-2; 7 nucleotides agree with TRBD1. The CDR3 has 17 amino acids. In germline, CDR1 is LGHNA, CDR2 YSLEER. The J segment lost 6 bases and the V segment lost 0 bases, leaving 10 bases of the junction unmatched. CDR3 loop: CASSQDFYRGIAGELFF. In nucleotides, the CDR3 is TGCGCCAGCAGCCAAGATTTTTACAGGGGAATTGCCGGGGAGCTGTTTTTT.

The CDR3 reads CASSGGMETGELFF. The CDR3 DNA reads TGTGCCAGCAGCGGGGGGATGGAAACCGGGGAGCTGTTTTTT. V usage is TRBV9 and J usage is TRBJ2-2; perhaps D is TRBD1 or TRBD2 (5 bases each). The CDR3 covers 14 residues. CDR1 and CDR2 (germline): SGDLS, YYNGEE. V was trimmed by 3 bases and J by 5 bases, leaving 11 bases between them.

This clone was seen only once. The chain employs TRBV6-5 and TRBJ2-7, with D uncertain. V was pared by 6 bases and J by 6 bases, with 12 bases between. The CDR3 consists of 12 residues. The germline V gene encodes CDR1 MNHEY and CDR2 SVGAGI. The CDR3 region has the DNA TGTGCCAGCAGCGCGCCGGGTCTCGAGCAGTACTTC. It encodes CASSAPGLEQYF.

J is TRBJ1-2 and V is TRBV7-2, with D possibly TRBD1 on 5 matching bases. V was pared by 1 base and J by 8 bases, with 17 bases between. The germline gives CDR1 SGHTA, CDR2 FQGNSA. This CDR3 spans 15 amino acids. In nucleotides, the CDR3 is TGTGCCAGCAGCTTAGTAGGCTGGGGGGAACAGGGCTACACCTTC. It codes for CASSLVGWGEQGYTF. Full variable domain (rest looked up from reference TRBV7-2 and TRBJ1-2): GAGVSQSPSNKVTEKGKDVELRCDPISGHTALYWYRQSLGQGLEFLIYFQGNSAPDKSGLPSDRFSAERTGGSVSTLTIQRTQQEDSAVYLCASSLVGWGEQGYTFGSGTRLTVV.

The chain employs TRBV9 and TRBJ2-2; TRBD1 aligns across 7 bases. The CDR3 sequence is 17 residues long. Losses at the gene ends were 4 bases for V and 0 bases for J; bases not matched to a gene: 9. From germline, CDR1 is SGDLS and CDR2 YYNGEE. Written as DNA, the CDR3 is TGTGCCAGCAGCCTCCACTCGGGACAGACGAACACCGGGGAGCTGTTTTTT. Its translation: CASSLHSGQTNTGELFF.

This clone was found once. Here the CDR3 reads CASSHPDRGRNEQFF. The CDR3 nucleotides are TGCGCCAGCAGCCATCCCGACAGGGGAAGAAATGAGCAGTTCTTC. V usage is TRBV4-1 and J usage is TRBJ2-1; 8 bases map to TRBD1. Trimming cost V 3 bases and J 7 bases; bases outside gene matches: 8. Germline V CDR1 and CDR2: MGHRA, YSYEKL. The CDR3 is 15 amino acids.

The chain has TRBV27 and TRBJ2-5, with 9 positions matching TRBD1. Unmatched junction bases numbered 8, after V lost 10 bases and J lost 5 bases. The CDR3 length is 13 residues. CDR1 is MNHEY and CDR2 is SMNVEV in the germline V gene (reference sequence). The CDR3 bases are TGTGCCACAGCGACAGGGGGAAGGGAGACCCAGTACTTC. It codes for CATATGGRETQYF.

This clone was picked up one time. The CDR3 loop is CASSSTGFSTNEKLFF. DNA for the CDR3: TGCGCCAGCAGCTCAACAGGGTTTTCAACTAATGAAAAACTGTTTTTT. The rearrangement joins TRBV5-1 to TRBJ1-4; the D gene is possibly TRBD1 (6 bases). Germline loops: CDR1 SGHRS, CDR2 YFSETQ. The CDR3 is made up of 16 amino acids. The V end lost 3 bases, the J end lost 0 bases, and 12 bases lay between the germline ends.

The rearrangement joins TRBV2 to TRBJ2-1; 8 bases are shared with TRBD2. Germline V CDR1 and CDR2: SNHLY, FYNNEI. Trimming at V came to 8 bases and at J to 10 bases, leaving 7 bases not matched to a gene. The CDR3 covers 12 residues. The CDR3 coding sequence is TGTGCCAGCTTCTGGATAGCGGGAGAGCAGTTCTTC. This gives the protein CASFWIAGEQFF.

This sequence joins TRBV7-9 and TRBJ2-5; tentative D call: TRBD2 (6 bases). The V and J ends lost 5 bases and 9 bases respectively, with 16 bases between them. This CDR3 region has 13 residues. Germline assignment: CDR1 SEHNR and CDR2 FQNEAQ (reference sequence). CDR3 region: CASSPRELGAQYF. The CDR3 nucleotides read TGTGCCAGCAGCCCCCGGGAGCTCGGGGCCCAGTACTTC.

In nucleotides, the CDR3 is TGTGCCAGCAGCAGGGGGGGACTACAAAACAATGAGCAGTTCTTC. Translation: CASSRGGLQNNEQFF. The genes are TRBV5-4 and TRBJ2-1; tentatively, D is TRBD2 (7 bases). The CDR3 is made up of 15 amino acids. The V gene's germline CDR1 is SGHNT and CDR2 YYREEE (reference sequence). Trimming took 4 bases from V and 5 from J, leaving 16 bases between them.

The DNA of the CDR3 is TGTGCCAGCAGCTCTACCCTAGCGGGGGGCAACTTACGCAAGGTTGGCCAGTACTTC. This encodes CASSSTLAGGNLRKVGQYF. The V and J genes are TRBV7-8 and TRBJ2-5, with 11 nucleotides matching TRBD2. The CDR3 runs to 19 residues. Per the germline V gene, CDR1 is SGHVS and CDR2 is FQNEAQ. Trimming cost V 4 bases and J 10 bases; bases outside gene matches: 23.

The J gene is TRBJ2-7, the V gene TRBV10-3; 12 positions agree with TRBD2. The CDR3 totals 13 residues. Germline V gives CDR1 ENHRY, CDR2 SYGVKD. The junction had 4 bases not matched to a gene; V was cut back by 10 bases and J by 3 bases. CDR3 amino acids: CASRTSGNYEQYF. The CDR3 region has the DNA TGTGCCAGCCGGACTAGCGGGAACTACGAGCAGTACTTC.

The gene calls are TRBV3-1 (or the pseudogene TRBV3-2) and TRBJ2-7, with TRBD1 as a possible D gene (5 bases). Trimming left V 1 base short and J 2 bases short, with 12 bases between. This CDR3 spans 15 amino acids. CDR1 and CDR2 (germline): LGHDT, YNNKEL (reference sequence). The chain's CDR3 is CASSQGQLGTYEQYF. In nucleotides, the CDR3 is TGTGCCAGCAGCCAAGGACAGTTGGGCACCTACGAGCAGTACTTC.

The chain employs TRBV11-3 and TRBJ2-7, with D perhaps assigned TRBD1 or TRBD2 (5 bases each). Germline assignment: CDR1 SGHNT and CDR2 YENEEA. The CDR3 has 15 residues. The ends were cut back, 1 base at V and 2 bases at J, with 12 bases in the middle. The CDR3 is CASSLGGGVAYEQYF. The CDR3 DNA follows: TGTGCCAGCAGCTTAGGTGGGGGAGTCGCCTACGAGCAGTACTTC.

V and J are TRBV4-1 and TRBJ2-1; D remains ambiguous. The germline V gene has CDR1 MGHRA and CDR2 YSYEKL. Trimming pared 1 base from V and 6 bases from J, leaving 16 bases between. The CDR3 has 16 residues. The CDR3 is CASSQVSALGSNEQFF. Here the CDR3 DNA reads TGCGCCAGCAGCCAAGTATCGGCATTAGGCTCCAATGAGCAGTTCTTC.

The CDR3 nucleotides read TGCGCCAGCAGTTTAACAGGGTTCGGCACCGGGGAGCTGTTTTTT. Amino acids: CASSLTGFGTGELFF. This rearrangement joins TRBV10-1 to TRBJ2-2, with D perhaps matching TRBD1 (6 bases). The CDR3 is 15 amino acids. Per the germline V gene, CDR1 is WNHNN and CDR2 is SYGVQD (reference sequence). V lost 5 bases and J 4 bases, leaving 14 bases between the germline ends.

V usage is TRBV6-6 and J usage is TRBJ1-5; 8 bases match TRBD1. Trimming took 5 bases from V and 6 from J; bases not matched to a gene: 6. From germline, CDR1 is MNHNY and CDR2 SVGAGI (reference sequence). This CDR3 is built from 14 residues. The CDR3 region is CASSTTGAVQPQHF. The CDR3 DNA follows: TGTGCCAGCAGTACGACAGGGGCCGTTCAGCCCCAGCATTTT.

The gene calls are TRBV5-1 and TRBJ2-7; 12 nucleotides align to TRBD1. CDR3 length: 16 residues. In germline, CDR1 is SGHRS, CDR2 YFSETQ. Trimming cost V 2 bases and J 6 bases; bases outside gene matches: 9. This chain's CDR3 is CASSLTGTGGAAEQYF. The CDR3 coding sequence is TGCGCCAGCAGCTTAACCGGGACAGGGGGCGCCGCCGAGCAGTACTTC.

This clone has just a few counts. The V gene is TRBV10-1, the J gene TRBJ1-4; 12 bases fit TRBD1. The CDR3 is 15 residues long. Germline V CDR1 and CDR2: WNHNN, SYGVQD (reference sequence). The V and J ends lost 6 bases and 8 bases, in that order; junction bases with no gene match: 7. CDR3 amino acids: CASSEGQGAREKLFF. The CDR3 DNA is TGCGCCAGCAGCGAGGGACAGGGGGCAAGAGAAAAACTGTTTTTT.

The J gene is TRBJ2-2, the V gene TRBV5-4; TRBD1 matches at 9 bases. The CDR3 loop spans 14 amino acids. V lost 2 bases and J lost 5; bases outside the gene matches: 1. Germline CDR1 SGHNT, CDR2 YYREEE (reference sequence). The CDR3 DNA follows: TGTGCCAGCAGCTTACAGGGGGCAACCGGGGAGCTGTTTTTT. Its translation: CASSLQGATGELFF.

This clone was observed once. The V gene is TRBV28, the J gene TRBJ2-3; 7 nucleotides align to TRBD2. Germline values: CDR1 MDHEN, CDR2 SYDVKM. V dropped 10 bases and J dropped 0; count of bases not matched to a gene: 10. There are 15 residues in the CDR3. The DNA for the CDR3 is TGTGCCACTTCAAATGCGGGAGAGAGCACAGATACGCAGTATTTT. Translation: CATSNAGESTDTQYF.

This chain connects TRBV19 to TRBJ2-6, with a tentative D call TRBD2 (6 bases). The germline V gene encodes CDR1 LNHDA and CDR2 SQIVND (reference sequence). The V end lost 5 bases, the J end lost 1 base, and 9 bases lay between the germline ends. This CDR3 comprises 15 residues. CDR3 sequence (DNA): TGTGCCAGTAGTCTCCGGGAGTCTGGGGCCAACGTCCTGACTTTC. It yields the protein CASSLRESGANVLTF.

In this sample, this clone turned up a few times. The gene calls are TRBV6-5 and TRBJ2-2; 10 bases align to TRBD1. The CDR3 runs 15 residues. V lost 5 bases, J lost 6 bases, and 6 bases stayed unmatched. Germline values: CDR1 MNHEY, CDR2 SVGAGI. The CDR3 DNA reads TGTGCCAGCAGTAGATGGACAGGGGGGCCCGGGGAGCTGTTTTTT. As protein: CASSRWTGGPGELFF.

The J gene is TRBJ2-7, the V gene TRBV5-4; D is tentatively TRBD1 or TRBD2 (7 bases each). The CDR3 totals 17 residues. V was clipped by 4 bases and J by 2 bases, with 22 bases between them. Germline CDR1 is SGHNT and CDR2 is YYREEE (reference sequence). The CDR3 DNA follows: TGTGCCAGCAGCCCTGGGGGGGGCAGGGGGAGACCCTACGAGCAGTACTTC. Amino acids: CASSPGGGRGRPYEQYF.

V usage is TRBV6-6 and J usage is TRBJ2-1; D gene uncertain. The V gene's germline CDR1 is MNHNY and CDR2 SVGAGI (reference sequence). V gave up 2 bases and J gave up 2 bases, with 10 bases separating them. There are 15 residues in the CDR3. As DNA, the CDR3 is TGTGCCAGCAGTTACACTGCTACAGCCTACAATGAGCAGTTCTTC. It codes for CASSYTATAYNEQFF.

Regarding this clone: The same CDR3 also results from other DNA sequences found in this sample. This chain links TRBV7-2 with TRBJ2-7; 11 nucleotides line up with TRBD1. Per the germline V gene, CDR1 is SGHTA and CDR2 is FQGNSA. The junction had 2 bases not matched to a gene; V was cut back by 3 bases and J by 4 bases. The CDR3 is made up of 14 amino acids. The CDR3 DNA reads TGTGCCAGCAGCTTGGACAGGGGGCCATACGAGCAGTACTTC. This translates into CASSLDRGPYEQYF.

This clone was seen more than once but under ten times. J is TRBJ1-5 and V is TRBV3-1 (or the pseudogene TRBV3-2); TRBD1 agrees at 10 bases. V was clipped by 6 bases and J by 2 bases; unmatched bases: 19. The length of the CDR3 is 20 residues. Per the germline V gene, CDR1 is LGHDT and CDR2 is YNNKEL (reference sequence). The CDR3 region is CASSWDRGVSRGMGNQPQHF. CDR3 nucleotides: TGTGCCAGCAGTTGGGACAGGGGAGTCTCCCGGGGGATGGGCAATCAGCCCCAGCATTTT.

V gene TRBV27 combines with J gene TRBJ1-5; 10 nucleotides line up with TRBD1. Germline values: CDR1 MNHEY, CDR2 SMNVEV (reference sequence). The ends lost 6 bases at V and 9 bases at J; junction bases unmatched: 11. The CDR3 has 15 amino acids. In nucleotides, the CDR3 is TGTGCCAGCAGCTCATCCGGGACAGGGGCCCGGCCCCAGCATTTT. Protein: CASSSSGTGARPQHF.